What follows is one TCR beta chain and its context. Antigen specificity is unknown. Germline V gene sequence: CDR1 SGHNT, CDR2 YYREEE (reference sequence). The CDR3 totals 17 residues. The V gene lost 0 bases and the J gene lost 1 base, with 14 bases spanning the gap. This specimen comes from a study of shared clonotypes between healthy human individuals. Study as a whole: Per-donor plates numbered three CD4 naive, three CD4 memory, two CD8 naive and one CD8 memory. General observations from the study: Apart from blood, nothing was sampled; tissue repertoires likely differ. Owing to a small donor count, the genetic and exposure-history diversity represented was limited.

Produced via immunoSEQ multiplex PCR; TCRdb's table is partial and in-frame only. The repertoire consists of roughly 2.5 million clones, with approximately 92% occurring once and the leading ten covering about 0.13%. The donors were all Caucasian adults (living in Nashville, Tennessee). The source material was naive CD4+ T cells sorted from blood. Subset of the sample: CD45RA+ positively selected. The chain couples TRBV5-4 to TRBJ2-1; D may be TRBD2 (6 bases). The clonotype originates from a man younger than 35 in good health. The CDR3 is CASSLDLAGRSYNEQFF. DNA of the CDR3: TGTGCCAGCAGCTTGGACTTAGCAGGGAGGTCCTACAATGAGCAGTTCTTC.